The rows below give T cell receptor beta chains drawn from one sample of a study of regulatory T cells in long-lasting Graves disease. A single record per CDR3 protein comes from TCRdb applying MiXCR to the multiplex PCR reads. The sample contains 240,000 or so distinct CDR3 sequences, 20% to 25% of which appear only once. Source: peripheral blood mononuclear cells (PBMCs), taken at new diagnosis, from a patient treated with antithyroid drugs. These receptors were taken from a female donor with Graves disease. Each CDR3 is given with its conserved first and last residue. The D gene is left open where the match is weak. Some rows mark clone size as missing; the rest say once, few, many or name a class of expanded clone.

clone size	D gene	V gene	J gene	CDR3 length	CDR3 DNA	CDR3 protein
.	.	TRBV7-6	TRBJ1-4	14	TGTGCCAGCAGCGGTAGGGGGACTAATGAAAAACTGTTTTTT	CASSGRGTNEKLFF
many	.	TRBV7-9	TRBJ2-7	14	TGTGCCAGCAGCCTTGCCGGACTGATCTACGAGCAGTACTTC	CASSLAGLIYEQYF
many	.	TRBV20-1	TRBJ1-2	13	TGCAGTGCTAGAGCCACAGGGTTCTATGGCTACACCTTC	CSARATGFYGYTF
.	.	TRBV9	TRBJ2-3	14	TGTGCCAGCAGCGTAGAGATGGGGGTAGATACGCAGTATTTT	CASSVEMGVDTQYF
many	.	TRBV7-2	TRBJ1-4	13	TGTGCCAGCAGCTTACAGACTAATGAAAAACTGTTTTTT	CASSLQTNEKLFF
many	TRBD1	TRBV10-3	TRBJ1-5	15	TGTGCCATCACGGGAGGAGACAGGGTAGATCAGCCCCAGCATTTT	CAITGGDRVDQPQHF
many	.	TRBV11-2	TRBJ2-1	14	TGTGCCAGCAGCTTGTATGGGGGGCGGGGGGAGCAGTTCTTC	CASSLYGGRGEQFF
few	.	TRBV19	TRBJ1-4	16	TGTGCCAGTAGCAGACACGTCAGTCAGCGTAATGAAAAACTGTTTTTT	CASSRHVSQRNEKLFF
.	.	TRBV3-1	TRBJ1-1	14	TGTGCCAGCAGCCAAGATCCGTCAGGTTTTGAAGCTTTCTTT	CASSQDPSGFEAFF
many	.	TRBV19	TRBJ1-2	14	TGTGCCAGTAGTATAGGGACAGCGATCTATGGCTACACCTTC	CASSIGTAIYGYTF
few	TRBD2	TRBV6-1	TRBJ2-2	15	TGTGCCAGCAGCAACGGACTAGCGGGCACCGGGGAGCTGTTTTTT	CASSNGLAGTGELFF
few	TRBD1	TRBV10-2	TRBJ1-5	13	TGCGCCAGCCGGGACAGCTTCAATCAGCCCCAGCATTTT	CASRDSFNQPQHF
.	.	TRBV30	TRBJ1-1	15	TGTGCCTGGAGTGTACTATTGGGGGCGGCGGGTGAAGCTTTCTTT	CAWSVLLGAAGEAFF
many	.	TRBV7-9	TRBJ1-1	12	TGTGCCAGCAGCTTAGTTGAAGGGGAAGCTTTCTTT	CASSLVEGEAFF
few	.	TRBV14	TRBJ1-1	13	TGTGCCAGCAGCCAAAGCAGAGTTACTGAAGCTTTCTTT	CASSQSRVTEAFF
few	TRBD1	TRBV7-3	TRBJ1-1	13	TGTGCCAGCGGCCGGACAGGGGGAACTGAAGCTTTCTTT	CASGRTGGTEAFF
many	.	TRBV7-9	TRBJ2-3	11	TGTGCCAGCGTACTCGGGGATACGCAGTATTTT	CASVLGDTQYF
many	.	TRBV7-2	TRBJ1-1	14	TGTGCCAGCAGCCCGTGGACGGTGAACACTGAAGCTTTCTTT	CASSPWTVNTEAFF
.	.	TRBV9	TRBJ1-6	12	TGTGCCAGCAGCCCCTACGATTCACCCCTCCACTTT	CASSPYDSPLHF
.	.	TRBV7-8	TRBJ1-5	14	TGTGCCAGCAGCTTACGAATTGGGGGTCAGCCCCAGCATTTT	CASSLRIGGQPQHF
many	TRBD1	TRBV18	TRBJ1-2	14	TGTGCCAGCTCACCGGGACAGGTGCAGCAAGGCTACACCTTC	CASSPGQVQQGYTF
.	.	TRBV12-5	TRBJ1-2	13	TGTGCTAGTGGCAGAGAGTCGGCATATGGCTACACCTTC	CASGRESAYGYTF
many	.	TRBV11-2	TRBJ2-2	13	TGTGCCAGCAGCCCTACACGTACCGGGGAGCTGTTTTTT	CASSPTRTGELFF
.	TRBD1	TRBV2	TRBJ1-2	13	TGTGCCAGCAGGTCCGGGACAGCCGGTTTCAACACCTTC	CASRSGTAGFNTF
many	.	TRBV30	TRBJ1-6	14	TGTGCCTGGAGTGTAAGCGGGGGCGGTTCACCCCTCCACTTT	CAWSVSGGGSPLHF
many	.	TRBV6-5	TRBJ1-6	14	TGTGCCAGCAGTTACAGCCGAGATAATTCACCCCTCCACTTT	CASSYSRDNSPLHF
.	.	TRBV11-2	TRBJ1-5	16	TGTGCCAGCAGCCAAATGACAGGTTATAGCAATCAGCCCCAGCATTTT	CASSQMTGYSNQPQHF
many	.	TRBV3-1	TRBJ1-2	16	TGTGCCAGCAGCGAAGGGCCGGGGGACAACCACTATGGCTACACCTTC	CASSEGPGDNHYGYTF
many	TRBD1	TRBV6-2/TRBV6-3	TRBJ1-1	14	TGTGCCAGCACTCCAGGGGGAGGAAGCACTGAAGCTTTCTTT	CASTPGGGSTEAFF
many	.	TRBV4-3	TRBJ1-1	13	TGCGCCAGCAGCCCAATGGTCGGGTCAAAAGCTTTCTTT	CASSPMVGSKAFF
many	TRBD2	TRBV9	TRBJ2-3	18	TGTGCCAGCAGCCACCGGACTAGCGGGGTTTCTAGCACAGATACGCAGTATTTT	CASSHRTSGVSSTDTQYF
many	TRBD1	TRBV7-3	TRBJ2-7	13	TGTGCCAGCAGTCGCGGGACAGGGCACGAGCAGTACTTC	CASSRGTGHEQYF
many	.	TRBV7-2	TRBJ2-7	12	TGTGCCAGCAGCTTACGGGGAGTTGAGCAGTACTTC	CASSLRGVEQYF
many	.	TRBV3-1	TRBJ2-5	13	TGTGCCACCCTGGGGCTTAGTCAAGAGACCCAGTACTTC	CATLGLSQETQYF
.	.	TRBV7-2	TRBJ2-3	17	TGTGCCAGCAGCTTAGAGGTCGGGGACGCTAGCACAGATATGCAGTATTTT	CASSLEVGDASTDMQYF
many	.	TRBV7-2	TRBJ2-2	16	TGTGCCAGCAGCTTAGCTATGGGACGAGACACCGGGGAGCTGTTTTTT	CASSLAMGRDTGELFF
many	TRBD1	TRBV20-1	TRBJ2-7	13	TGCAGTGCAACAGGGGGCAGGTCCTACGAGCAGTACTTC	CSATGGRSYEQYF
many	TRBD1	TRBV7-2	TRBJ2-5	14	TGTGCCAGCAGTCAAGGGACAGTTCAAGAGACCCAGTACTTC	CASSQGTVQETQYF
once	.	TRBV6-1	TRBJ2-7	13	TGTGCCAGCAGGAACGAACGGGGCTACGAGCAGTACTTC	CASRNERGYEQYF
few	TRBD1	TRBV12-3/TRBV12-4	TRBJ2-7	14	TGTGCCAGCATACGCTCGGGGACAGTCGGCGAGCAGTACTTC	CASIRSGTVGEQYF
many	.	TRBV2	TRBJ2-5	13	TGTGCCAGCCGGAACAGGCCCTCAGAGACCCAGTACTTC	CASRNRPSETQYF
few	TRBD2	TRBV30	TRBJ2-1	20	TGTGCCTGGAGTCCCCCTGGGAAGCGGGAGGTTCCTTTCTCCTACAATGAGCAGTTCTTC	CAWSPPGKREVPFSYNEQFF
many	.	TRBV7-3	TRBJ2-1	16	TGTGCCAGCAGCTTAACCCGGGGAGCGGGCTTCAATGAGCAGTTCTTC	CASSLTRGAGFNEQFF
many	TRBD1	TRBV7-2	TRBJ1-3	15	TGTGCCAGCAGCCCCGGAGGGGGCGCCGGAAACACCATATATTTT	CASSPGGGAGNTIYF
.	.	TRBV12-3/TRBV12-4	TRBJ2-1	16	TGTGCCAGCAGACCAAGGGGTCCAGGGTCCTACAATGAGCAGTTCTTC	CASRPRGPGSYNEQFF
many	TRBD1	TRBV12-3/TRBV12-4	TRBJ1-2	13	TGTGCCAGCAGCCTGACAGGGAGGTCAGTCTACACCTTC	CASSLTGRSVYTF
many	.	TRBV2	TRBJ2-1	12	TGTGCCAGCAGTCGGACGCTGGGGGAGCAGTTCTTC	CASSRTLGEQFF
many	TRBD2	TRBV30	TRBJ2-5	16	TGTGCCTGGAGTCGGATGATAGCGGGAGCGGTAGAGACCCAGTACTTC	CAWSRMIAGAVETQYF
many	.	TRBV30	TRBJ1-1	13	TGTGCCTGGAGTACCGACATGAACACTGAAGCTTTCTTT	CAWSTDMNTEAFF
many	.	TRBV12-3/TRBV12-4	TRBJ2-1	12	TGTGCCAGCAGTTTGAACTACAATGAGCAGTTCTTC	CASSLNYNEQFF
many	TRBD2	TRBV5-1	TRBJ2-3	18	TGCGCCAGCAGCAAGGGACTAGCGGGGGGGCGTGGCACAGATACGCAGTATTTT	CASSKGLAGGRGTDTQYF
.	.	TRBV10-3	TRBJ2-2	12	TGTGCCAGCAGAACAGGGCGCCGGGGAGCTGTTTTT	CASRTGRRGAVF
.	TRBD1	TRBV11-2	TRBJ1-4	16	TGTGCCAGCAGCTTGGGACAGTATGCAACTAATGAAAAACTGTTTTTT	CASSLGQYATNEKLFF
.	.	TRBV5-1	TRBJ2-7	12	TGCGCCAGCAGCTTGGGGGTGAATGAGCAGTACTTC	CASSLGVNEQYF
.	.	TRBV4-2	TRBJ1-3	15	TGTGCCAGCAGCCAAGATGGGGCTCCTGGAAACACCATATATTTT	CASSQDGAPGNTIYF